Included here is one T cell receptor (beta chain) sequence, with context. The sample comes from a study of blood T cell repertoires in COVID-19. Study as a whole: The origin of the acute and convalescent COVID-19 samples was the United States, Italy and Spain. PBMCs, B-cell-depleted T cells, or T cells provided the cDNA or gDNA that made up the material.

Germline loops: CDR1 SQVTM, CDR2 ANQGSEA. The CDR3 totals 12 residues. How the authors handled the data: Nucleated cell number was recorded as an estimate derived from reference gene primer amplification. TCRdb keeps only in-frame clones here, not all; method: immunoSEQ multiplex PCR. That table gives V, J and clone size, and the DNA gave D and trimming. The top ten clones hold about an eighth of a sample with about 190,000 clones, approximately 79% of them seen once. The TCR was taken from a woman between 50 and 59 years old with acute or convalescent COVID-19. Sequenced material: peripheral blood. The chain employs TRBV29-1 and TRBJ2-5, with a tentative D call TRBD2 (6 bases). The CDR3 loop is CTYHGGQETQYF. DNA for the CDR3: TGCACTTATCACGGGGGCCAAGAGACCCAGTACTTC.